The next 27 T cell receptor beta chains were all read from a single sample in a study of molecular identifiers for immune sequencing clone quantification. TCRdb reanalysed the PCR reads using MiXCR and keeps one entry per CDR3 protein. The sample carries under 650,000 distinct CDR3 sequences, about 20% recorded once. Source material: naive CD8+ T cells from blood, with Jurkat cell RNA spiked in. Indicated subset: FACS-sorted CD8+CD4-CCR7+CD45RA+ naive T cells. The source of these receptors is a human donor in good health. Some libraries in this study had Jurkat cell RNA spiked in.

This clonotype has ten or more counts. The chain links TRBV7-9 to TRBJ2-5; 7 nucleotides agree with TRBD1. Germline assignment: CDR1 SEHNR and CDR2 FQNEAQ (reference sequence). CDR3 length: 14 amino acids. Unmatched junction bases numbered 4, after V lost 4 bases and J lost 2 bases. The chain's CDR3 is CASSYPGQQETQYF. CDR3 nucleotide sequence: TGTGCCAGCAGCTATCCGGGACAGCAAGAGACCCAGTACTTC.

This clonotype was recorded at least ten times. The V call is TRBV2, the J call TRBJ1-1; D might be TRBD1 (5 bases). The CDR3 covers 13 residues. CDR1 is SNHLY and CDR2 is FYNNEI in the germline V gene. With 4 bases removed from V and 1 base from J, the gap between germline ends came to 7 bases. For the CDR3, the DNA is TGTGCCAGCAGTGTTCAGGGGAACACTGAAGCTTTCTTT. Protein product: CASSVQGNTEAFF.

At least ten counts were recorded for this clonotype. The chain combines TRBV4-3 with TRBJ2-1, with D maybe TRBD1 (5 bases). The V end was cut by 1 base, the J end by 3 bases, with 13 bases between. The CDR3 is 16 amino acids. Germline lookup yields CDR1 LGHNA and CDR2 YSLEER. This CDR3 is CASSQGGRDIYNEQFF. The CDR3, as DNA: TGCGCCAGCAGCCAAGGGGGCAGGGATATCTACAATGAGCAGTTCTTC.

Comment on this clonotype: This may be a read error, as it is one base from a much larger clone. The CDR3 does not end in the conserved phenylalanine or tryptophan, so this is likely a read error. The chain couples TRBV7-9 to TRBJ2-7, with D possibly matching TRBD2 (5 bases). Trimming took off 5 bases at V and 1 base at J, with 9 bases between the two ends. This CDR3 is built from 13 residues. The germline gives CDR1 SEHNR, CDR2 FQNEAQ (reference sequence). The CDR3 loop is CASSGEWSYEQYL. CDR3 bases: TGTGCCAGCAGCGGGGAGTGGTCCTACGAGCAGTACTTA.

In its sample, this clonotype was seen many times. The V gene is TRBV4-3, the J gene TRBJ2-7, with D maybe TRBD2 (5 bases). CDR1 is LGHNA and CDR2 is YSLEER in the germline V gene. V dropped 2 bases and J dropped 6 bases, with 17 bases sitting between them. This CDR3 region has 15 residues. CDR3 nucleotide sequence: TGCGCCAGCAGCCAATTCCGTGGGAGCTTGGGCGAGCAGTACTTC. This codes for CASSQFRGSLGEQYF.

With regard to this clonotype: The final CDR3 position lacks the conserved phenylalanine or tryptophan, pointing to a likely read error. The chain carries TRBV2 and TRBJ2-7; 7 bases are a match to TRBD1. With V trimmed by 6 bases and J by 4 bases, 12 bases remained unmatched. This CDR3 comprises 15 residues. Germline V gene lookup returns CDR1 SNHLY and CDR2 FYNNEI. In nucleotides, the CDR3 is TGTGCCAGCAGCGATTACCGGGACAGACGATACGAGCAGTACTCC. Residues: CASSDYRDRRYEQYS.

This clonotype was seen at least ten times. The CDR3 is CASSFGQGASYEQYF. As DNA, the CDR3 is TGTGCCAGCAGCTTCGGACAGGGGGCTTCCTACGAGCAGTACTTC. The chain uses TRBV5-4 and TRBJ2-7, with 11 bases fitting TRBD1. J was trimmed by 1 base and V by 2 bases; bases with no gene match: 2. The CDR3 is 15 residues long. Germline V gene data show CDR1 as SGHNT and CDR2 as YYREEE (reference sequence).

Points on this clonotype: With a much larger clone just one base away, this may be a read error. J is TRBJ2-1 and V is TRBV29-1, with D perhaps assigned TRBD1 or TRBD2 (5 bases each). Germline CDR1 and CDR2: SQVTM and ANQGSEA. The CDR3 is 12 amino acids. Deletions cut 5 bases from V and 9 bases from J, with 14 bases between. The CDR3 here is CSVIRDGREQFF. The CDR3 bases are TGCAGCGTTATCCGGGACGGTCGTGAGCAGTTCTTC.

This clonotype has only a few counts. The CDR3 here is CSARAGGTGEYYEQYF. The CDR3 nucleotides read TGCAGTGCTAGAGCTGGGGGGACAGGGGAATACTACGAGCAGTACTTC. The rearrangement uses TRBV20-1 and TRBJ2-7, with 10 bases lining up with TRBD1. V was clipped by 1 base and J by 3 bases; unmatched bases: 9. This CDR3 has 16 residues. Germline CDR1 reads DFQATT; CDR2 reads SNEGSKA (reference sequence).

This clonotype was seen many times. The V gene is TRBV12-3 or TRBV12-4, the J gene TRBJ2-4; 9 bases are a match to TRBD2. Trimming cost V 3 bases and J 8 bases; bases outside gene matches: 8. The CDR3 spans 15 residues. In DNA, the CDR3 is TGTGCCAGCAGTTTTTGGTCTAGCGGGGCGCACATTCAGTACTTC. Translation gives CASSFWSSGAHIQYF.

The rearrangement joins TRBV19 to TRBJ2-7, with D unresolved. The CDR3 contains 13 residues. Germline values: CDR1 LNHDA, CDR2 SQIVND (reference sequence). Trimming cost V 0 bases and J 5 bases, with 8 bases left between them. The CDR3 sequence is CASSIDFPNEQYF. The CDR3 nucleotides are TGTGCCAGTAGTATAGATTTCCCTAACGAGCAGTACTTC. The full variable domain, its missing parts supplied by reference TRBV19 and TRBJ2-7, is DGGITQSPKYLFRKEGQNVTLSCEQNLNHDAMYWYRQDPGQGLRLIYYSQIVNDFQKGDIAEGYSVSREKKESFPLTVTSAQKNPTAFYLCASSIDFPNEQYFGPGTRLTVT.

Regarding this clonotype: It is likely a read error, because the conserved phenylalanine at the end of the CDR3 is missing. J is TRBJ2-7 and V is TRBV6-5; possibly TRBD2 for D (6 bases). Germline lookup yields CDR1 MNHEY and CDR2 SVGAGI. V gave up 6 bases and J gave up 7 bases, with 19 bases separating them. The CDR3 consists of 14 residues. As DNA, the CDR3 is TGTGCCAGCAGCCTCCGAGGGAGGTTAGGTGAGCAGTACCTC. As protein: CASSLRGRLGEQYL.

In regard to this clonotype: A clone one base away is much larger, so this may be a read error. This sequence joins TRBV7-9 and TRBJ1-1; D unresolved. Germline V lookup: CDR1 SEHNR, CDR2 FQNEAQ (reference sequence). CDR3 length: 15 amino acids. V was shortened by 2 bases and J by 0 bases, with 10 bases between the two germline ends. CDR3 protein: CASSLLRVLNTEAFF. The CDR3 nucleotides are TGTGCCAGCAGCTTATTAAGGGTTTTGAACACTGAAGCTTTCTTT.

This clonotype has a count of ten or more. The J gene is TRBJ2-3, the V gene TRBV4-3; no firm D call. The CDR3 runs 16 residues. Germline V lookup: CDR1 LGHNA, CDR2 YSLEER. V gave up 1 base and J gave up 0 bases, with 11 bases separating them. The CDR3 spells CASSQGVRRSTDTQYF. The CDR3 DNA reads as TGCGCCAGCAGCCAAGGTGTTAGGAGAAGCACAGATACGCAGTATTTT.

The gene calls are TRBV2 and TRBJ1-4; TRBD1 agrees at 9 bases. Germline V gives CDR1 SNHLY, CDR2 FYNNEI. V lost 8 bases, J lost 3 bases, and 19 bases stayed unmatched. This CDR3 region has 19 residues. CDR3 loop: CASESLPEGQGEPNEKLFF. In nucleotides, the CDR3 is TGTGCCAGCGAAAGCCTTCCCGAGGGACAGGGAGAACCTAATGAAAAACTGTTTTTT.

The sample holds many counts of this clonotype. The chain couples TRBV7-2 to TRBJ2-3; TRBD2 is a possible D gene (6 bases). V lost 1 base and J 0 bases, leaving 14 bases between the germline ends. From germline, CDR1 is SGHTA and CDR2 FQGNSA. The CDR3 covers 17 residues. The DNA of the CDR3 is TGTGCCAGCAGCTTAGGGGCGGGGTCAACTAGCACAGATACGCAGTATTTT. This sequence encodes CASSLGAGSTSTDTQYF.

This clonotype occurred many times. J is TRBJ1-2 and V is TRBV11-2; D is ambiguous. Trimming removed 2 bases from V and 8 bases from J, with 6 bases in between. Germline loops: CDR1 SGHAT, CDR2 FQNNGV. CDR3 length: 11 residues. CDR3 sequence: CASSLSRGYTF. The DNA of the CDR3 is TGTGCCAGCAGCTTAAGCAGGGGCTACACCTTC.

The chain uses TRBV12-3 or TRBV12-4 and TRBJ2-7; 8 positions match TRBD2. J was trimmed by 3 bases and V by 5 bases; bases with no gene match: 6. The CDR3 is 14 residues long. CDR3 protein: CASSQAGGYYEQYF. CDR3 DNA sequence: TGTGCCAGCAGTCAGGCGGGAGGTTACTACGAGCAGTACTTC.

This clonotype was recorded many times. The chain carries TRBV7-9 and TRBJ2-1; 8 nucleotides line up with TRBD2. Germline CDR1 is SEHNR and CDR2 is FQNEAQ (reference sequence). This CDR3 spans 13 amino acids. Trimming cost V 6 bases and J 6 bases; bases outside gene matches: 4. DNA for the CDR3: TGTGCCAGCAGTACCGGGACTAGCAATGAGCAGTTCTTC. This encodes CASSTGTSNEQFF.

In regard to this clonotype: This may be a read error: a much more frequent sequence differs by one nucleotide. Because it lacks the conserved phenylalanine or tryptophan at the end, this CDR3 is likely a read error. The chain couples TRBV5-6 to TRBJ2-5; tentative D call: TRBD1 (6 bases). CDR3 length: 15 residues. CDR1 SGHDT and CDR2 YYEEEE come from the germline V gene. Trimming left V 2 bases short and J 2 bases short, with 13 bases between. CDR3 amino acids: CASSLVQGGQETQYV. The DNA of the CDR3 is TGTGCCAGCAGCTTAGTCCAAGGGGGACAAGAGACCCAGTACGTC.

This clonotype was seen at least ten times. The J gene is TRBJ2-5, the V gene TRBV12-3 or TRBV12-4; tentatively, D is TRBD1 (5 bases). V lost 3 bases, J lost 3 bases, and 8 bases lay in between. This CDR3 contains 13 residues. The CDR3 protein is CASSFAGKETQYF. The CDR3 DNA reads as TGTGCCAGCAGTTTTGCAGGGAAAGAGACCCAGTACTTC.

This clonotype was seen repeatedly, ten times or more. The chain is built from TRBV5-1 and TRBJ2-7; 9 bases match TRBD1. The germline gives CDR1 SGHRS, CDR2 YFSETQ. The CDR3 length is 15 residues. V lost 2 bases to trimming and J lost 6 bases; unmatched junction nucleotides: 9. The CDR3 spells CASSFQDRGGTEQYF. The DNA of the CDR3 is TGCGCCAGCAGCTTCCAGGACAGGGGAGGGACCGAGCAGTACTTC.

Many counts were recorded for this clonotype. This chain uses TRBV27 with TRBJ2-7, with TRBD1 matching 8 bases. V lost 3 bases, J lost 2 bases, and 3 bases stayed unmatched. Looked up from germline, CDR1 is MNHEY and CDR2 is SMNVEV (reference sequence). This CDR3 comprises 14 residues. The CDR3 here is CASSLSRGPYEQYF. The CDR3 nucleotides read TGTGCCAGCAGTTTGTCCAGGGGGCCCTACGAGCAGTACTTC.

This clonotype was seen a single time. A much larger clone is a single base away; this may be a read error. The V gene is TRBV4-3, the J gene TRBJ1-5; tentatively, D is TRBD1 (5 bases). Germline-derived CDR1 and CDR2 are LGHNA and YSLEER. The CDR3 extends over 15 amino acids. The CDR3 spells CASGQDGRGGQPQHF. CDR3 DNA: TGCGCCAGCGGCCAAGATGGGAGGGGAGGGCAGCCCCAGCATTTT.

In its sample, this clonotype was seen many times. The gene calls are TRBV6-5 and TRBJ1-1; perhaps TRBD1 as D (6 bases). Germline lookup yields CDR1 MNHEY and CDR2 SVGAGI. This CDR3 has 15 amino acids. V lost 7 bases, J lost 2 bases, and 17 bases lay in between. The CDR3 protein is CASTPGSGANTEAFF. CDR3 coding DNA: TGTGCCAGCACTCCGGGGTCGGGGGCCAACACTGAAGCTTTCTTT.

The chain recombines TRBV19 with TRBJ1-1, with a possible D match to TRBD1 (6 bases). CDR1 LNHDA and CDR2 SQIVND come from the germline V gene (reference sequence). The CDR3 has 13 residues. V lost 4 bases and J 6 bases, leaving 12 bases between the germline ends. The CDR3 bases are TGTGCCAGTAGTACGGGGACATCGCCTGAAGCTTTCTTT. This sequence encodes CASSTGTSPEAFF.

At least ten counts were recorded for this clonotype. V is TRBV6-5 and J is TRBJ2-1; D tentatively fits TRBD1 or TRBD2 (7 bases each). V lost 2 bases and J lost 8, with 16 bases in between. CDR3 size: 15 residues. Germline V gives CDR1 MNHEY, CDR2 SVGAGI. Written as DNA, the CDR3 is TGTGCCAGCAGTTACGGGGGGAGGGGGCCCGATGAGCAGTTCTTC. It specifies CASSYGGRGPDEQFF.